Following are 16 T cell receptor beta chains from one sample sequenced in a study of CD4 T cells in relation to SARS-CoV-2 and coronaviruses. The data were produced by immunoSEQ multiplex PCR, yet TCRdb's version contains in-frame clones alone and is incomplete. The table includes 9,500 to 13,000 clones, 75% to 90% detected once. The sequencing input was naive CD4+ T cells from PBMCs. Subset meaning: naive CD4+ T cells isolated by negative enrichment. These receptors were collected from an adult with COVID-19.

V and J are TRBV7-2 and TRBJ2-1, with D possibly called TRBD1 or TRBD2 (6 bases each). Trimming took off 5 bases at V and 3 bases at J, with 17 bases between the two ends. Germline V CDR1 and CDR2: SGHTA, FQGNSA. The CDR3 loop spans 16 amino acids. The CDR3 nucleotides are TGTGCCAGCAGCCTGCTCGGGGGCGGCTTCTACAATGAGCAGTTCTTC. This gives the protein CASSLLGGGFYNEQFF.

This clone was seen once. This chain links TRBV29-1 with TRBJ1-2; D is unresolved. The germline gives CDR1 SQVTM, CDR2 ANQGSEA. This CDR3 has 12 residues. V was pared by 4 bases and J by 6 bases, with 12 bases between. CDR3 sequence (DNA): TGCAGCGTTGTCCTAGGAGATCATGGCTACACCTTC. Translated: CSVVLGDHGYTF.

In this sample, this clone turned up a few times. V usage is TRBV3-1 (or the pseudogene TRBV3-2) and J usage is TRBJ2-7, with 13 bases that match TRBD2. The germline gives CDR1 LGHDT, CDR2 YNNKEL (reference sequence). The CDR3 is made up of 15 amino acids. J was trimmed by 2 bases and V by 4 bases; bases with no gene match: 2. DNA of the CDR3: TGTGCCAGCAGCCGGACTAGCGGGGGAACCTACGAGCAGTACTTC. Protein: CASSRTSGGTYEQYF.

The V gene is TRBV9, the J gene TRBJ2-5; weak D call: TRBD1 (6 bases). The CDR3 spans 17 residues. Germline CDR1 and CDR2: SGDLS and YYNGEE. Trimming left V 3 bases short and J 2 bases short, with 20 bases between. CDR3 sequence reads: CASSAYTGFTPQETQYF. CDR3 DNA: TGTGCCAGCAGCGCCTATACAGGGTTCACCCCACAAGAGACCCAGTACTTC.

The chain links TRBV27 to TRBJ2-1; a weak D match, TRBD2 (7 bases). The CDR3 covers 15 residues. The germline V gene has CDR1 MNHEY and CDR2 SMNVEV (reference sequence). Trimming took 6 bases from V and 2 from J, leaving 14 bases between them. CDR3 in DNA: TGTGCCAGCAGCCTCCGAGGGGGGGCCTACAATGAGCAGTTCTTC. Protein sequence: CASSLRGGAYNEQFF.

This chain connects TRBV6-5 to TRBJ2-7, with D tentatively TRBD1 (5 bases). The V end lost 6 bases, the J end lost 0 bases, and 9 bases lay between the germline ends. From germline, CDR1 is MNHEY and CDR2 SVGAGI. CDR3 length equals 13 residues. The CDR3 sequence is CASRYQGSYEQYF. CDR3 nucleotides: TGTGCCAGCAGATATCAGGGCTCCTACGAGCAGTACTTC.

The J gene is TRBJ2-7, the V gene TRBV11-2, with 10 bases that match TRBD1. Trimming cost V 0 bases and J 2 bases; bases outside gene matches: 4. Germline V CDR1 and CDR2: SGHAT, FQNNGV. The CDR3 extends over 16 amino acids. As DNA, the CDR3 is TGTGCCAGCAGCTTAGAAGTGGGGACAGGGGCCTACGAGCAGTACTTC. It is translated as CASSLEVGTGAYEQYF.

J is TRBJ1-6 and V is TRBV25-1; 9 bases align to TRBD1. Germline-derived CDR1 and CDR2 are MGHDK and SYGVNS. The CDR3 extends over 15 amino acids. V was pared by 5 bases and J by 9 bases, with 8 bases of the junction left unmatched. CDR3 sequence reads: CASSTSGTGFSPLHF. CDR3 bases: TGTGCCAGCAGTACATCCGGGACAGGGTTTTCACCCCTCCACTTT.

The V call is TRBV16, the J call TRBJ2-1; 12 nucleotides align to TRBD2. The CDR3 extends over 15 amino acids. V lost 4 bases, J lost 6 bases, and 4 bases stayed unmatched. Germline CDR1 reads KGHSY; CDR2 reads FQNENV. CDR3: CASSLTSGGLNEQFF. CDR3 DNA sequence: TGTGCCAGCAGCCTTACTAGCGGGGGGCTCAATGAGCAGTTCTTC.

The chain has TRBV10-3 and TRBJ1-6, with D perhaps TRBD1 (5 bases). Germline V lookup: CDR1 ENHRY, CDR2 SYGVKD. V lost 0 bases and J lost 8, with 14 bases in between. There are 16 residues in the CDR3. As DNA, the CDR3 is TGTGCCATCAGTGAGTCGACCGGGGCGCGGTATTCACCCCTCCACTTT. Protein sequence: CAISESTGARYSPLHF.

The count of this clone is one. This sequence joins TRBV5-5 and TRBJ1-1, with D unclear. Trimming took off 0 bases at V and 1 base at J, with 7 bases between the two ends. Looked up from germline, CDR1 is SGHKS and CDR2 is YYEKEE (reference sequence). The CDR3 covers 14 residues. As DNA, the CDR3 is TGTGCCAGCAGCTTGGACCTCCAGAACACTGAAGCTTTCTTT. As protein: CASSLDLQNTEAFF.

V and J are TRBV5-6 and TRBJ1-5; possibly TRBD1 for D (5 bases). This CDR3 is built from 14 residues. The V and J ends lost 5 bases and 7 bases respectively, with 16 bases between them. Germline loops: CDR1 SGHDT, CDR2 YYEEEE. The chain's CDR3 is CASSRRGGFQPQHF. CDR3 coding DNA: TGTGCCAGCAGTCGACGTGGGGGATTCCAGCCCCAGCATTTT. Complete variable domain (other parts from reference TRBV5-6 and TRBJ1-5): DAGVTQSPTHLIKTRGQQVTLRCSPKSGHDTVSWYQQALGQGPQFIFQYYEEEERQRGNFPDRFSGHQFPNYSSELNVNALLLGDSALYLCASSRRGGFQPQHFGDGTRLSIL.

This clone was found once. The genes are TRBV9 and TRBJ2-5, with 10 bases that match TRBD1. J gave up 4 bases and V 4 bases, and 4 bases lay outside the gene matches. The CDR3 runs to 14 residues. In germline, CDR1 is SGDLS, CDR2 YYNGEE. CDR3 coding DNA: TGTGCCAGCAGCTCTTGGACAGGGGGAGAGACCCAGTACTTC. This encodes CASSSWTGGETQYF. Variable domain in full (rest from reference TRBV9 and TRBJ2-5): DSGVTQTPKHLITATGQRVTLRCSPRSGDLSVYWYQQSLDQGLQFLIQYYNGEERAKGNILERFSAQQFPDLHSELNLSSLELGDSALYFCASSSWTGGETQYFGPGTRLLVL.

The chain carries TRBV6-2 or TRBV6-3 and TRBJ2-7; 7 bases line up with TRBD1. After removal of 0 bases from V and 2 bases from J, the junction contained 13 bases not matched to a gene. The CDR3 runs to 18 residues. CDR1 and CDR2 (germline): MNHEY, SVGEGT. The CDR3 loop reads CASSYSIQTGTAAYEQYF. The CDR3 DNA reads TGTGCCAGCAGTTACTCTATTCAAACCGGGACAGCCGCCTACGAGCAGTACTTC.

This rearrangement joins TRBV11-2 to TRBJ2-4, with a weak D call TRBD1 (6 bases). The ends were cut back, 3 bases at V and 2 bases at J, with 14 bases in the middle. CDR3 size: 16 residues. Germline V gives CDR1 SGHAT, CDR2 FQNNGV. The CDR3 coding sequence is TGTGCCAGCAGCTTCCTAGGGGGAGAACCCAAAAACATTCAGTACTTC. This gives the protein CASSFLGGEPKNIQYF. Combining the CDR3 with reference TRBV11-2 and TRBJ2-4 gives the whole variable domain EAGVAQSPRYKIIEKRQSVAFWCNPISGHATLYWYQQILGQGPKLLIQFQNNGVVDDSQLPKDRFSAERLKGVDSTLKIQPAKLEDSAVYLCASSFLGGEPKNIQYFGAGTRLSVL.

The rearrangement uses TRBV25-1 and TRBJ2-1, with TRBD1 matching over 7 bases. The CDR3 sequence is 14 residues long. Germline assignment: CDR1 MGHDK and CDR2 SYGVNS. Trimming at V came to 7 bases and at J to 5 bases, leaving 8 bases not matched to a gene. CDR3 sequence: CASNRPGQHNEQFF. CDR3 in DNA: TGTGCCAGCAATCGACCGGGACAGCACAATGAGCAGTTCTTC.